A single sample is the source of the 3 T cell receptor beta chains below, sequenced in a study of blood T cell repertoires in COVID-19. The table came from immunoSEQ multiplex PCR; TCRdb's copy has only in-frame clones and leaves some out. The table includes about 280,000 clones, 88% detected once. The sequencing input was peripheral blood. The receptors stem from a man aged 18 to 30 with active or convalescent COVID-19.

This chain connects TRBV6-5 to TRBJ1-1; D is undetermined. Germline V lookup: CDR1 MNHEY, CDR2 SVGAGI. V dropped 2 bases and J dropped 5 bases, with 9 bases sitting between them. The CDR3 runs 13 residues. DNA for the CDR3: TGTGCCAGCAGTTACGGGGAGGAAACTGAAGCTTTCTTT. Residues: CASSYGEETEAFF.

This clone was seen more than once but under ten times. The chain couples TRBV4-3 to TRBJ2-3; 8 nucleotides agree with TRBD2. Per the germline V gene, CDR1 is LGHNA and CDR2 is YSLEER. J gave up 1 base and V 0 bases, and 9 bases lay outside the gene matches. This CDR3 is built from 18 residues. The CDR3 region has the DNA TGCGCCAGCAGCCAAGATACCGCTACTAGCGGACGCACAGATACGCAGTATTTT. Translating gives CASSQDTATSGRTDTQYF.

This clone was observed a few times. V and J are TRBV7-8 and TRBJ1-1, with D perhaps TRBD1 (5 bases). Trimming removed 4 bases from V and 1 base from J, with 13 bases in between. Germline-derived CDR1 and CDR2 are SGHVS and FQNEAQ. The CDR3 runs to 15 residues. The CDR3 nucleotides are TGTGCCAGCAGCTCACGCAGGGACTGGAACACTGAAGCTTTCTTT. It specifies CASSSRRDWNTEAFF. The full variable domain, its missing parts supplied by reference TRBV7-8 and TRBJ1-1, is GAGVSQSPRYKVAKRGQDVALRCDPISGHVSLFWYQQALGQGPEFLTYFQNEAQLDKSGLPSDRFFAERPEGSVSTLKIQRTQQEDSAVYLCASSSRRDWNTEAFFGQGTRLTVV.